This T cell receptor (beta chain) derives from a study of T-cell memory formation after mild COVID-19. Study in general: In these data, TCR clusters were largely donor specific. Study-level results: The finding that pre-infection memory included some responding clones suggested that cross-reactive memory joined.

CDR3 length equals 13 residues. Germline-derived CDR1 and CDR2 are SGHTA and FQGNSA. V lost 5 bases to trimming and J lost 4 bases, with 11 bases between them. This clonotype was observed a few times. Antigen: not known. MiXCR was run by TCRdb on the 5' RACE reads, yielding one entry per CDR3 protein. This sample has around 300,000 distinct CDR3 sequences; roughly 13% occur once, and the top ten carry 22%. The V gene is TRBV7-2, the J gene TRBJ1-2; D unclear. This TCR was recovered from a man younger than 35 who had mild COVID-19 (a few samples of this study predate the infection). Cell type and time point are not known. Material for sequencing was PBMCs or a T cell subset sorted from them (not recorded which). The CDR3 spells CASSHDGIYGYTF. The CDR3 DNA follows: TGTGCCAGCAGCCATGACGGCATCTATGGCTACACCTTC. The complete variable domain, with remaining parts taken from reference TRBV7-2 and TRBJ1-2, reads GAGVSQSPSNKVTEKGKDVELRCDPISGHTALYWYRQSLGQGLEFLIYFQGNSAPDKSGLPSDRFSAERTGGSVSTLTIQRTQQEDSAVYLCASSHDGIYGYTFGSGTRLTVV.